This T cell receptor (beta chain) was observed in a study of shared clonotypes between healthy human individuals (dated by TCRdb to the early 2020s). General notes on the study: The cohort comprised two women and a few men aged 18 to 49 years. For each donor, three plates each were used for CD4 naive and CD4 memory, two plates were used for CD8 naive, and one plate was used for CD8 memory. To estimate repertoire size and how much clonotype sharing occurs between individuals, the study deeply sequenced the blood TCR repertoires of five healthy adults. To increase sequencing depth and limit assay-specific biases, different laboratories used diverse techniques to prepare libraries and sequence TCR repertoires. Between about 0.9 and 8.9 billion PBMCs per donor were obtained by leukapheresis.

Using the deep immunoSEQ assay, multiplex PCR amplified TCR CDR3 regions from genomic DNA. Genomic DNA extracted from each cell subset was distributed evenly over all wells of several immunoSEQ 96-well plates, and each plate served as one replicate. For sorted subsets, 200 to 250 ng of genomic DNA, equivalent to 30,000 or so T cell genomes, went into each replicate PCR. Purified libraries were quantified with a Qubit 3.0 fluorometer, sized on a Bioanalyzer 2100, and re-quantified with the KAPA Library Quantification kit. Every immunoSEQ 96-well plate was sequenced on a dedicated single-read 150-cycle Illumina NextSeq 550 flow cell. The study's own analysis went as follows. Because only junctional sequences without quality scores were contained in the immunoSEQ output, filtering matching that applied to full-length reads could not be performed. Sequences were annotated with PyIR, a Python wrapper for IgBLAST v1.9, using IMGT germline references to assign V/J genes and CDR3. Reads with weak V/J assignments (E-value above 1e-6), missing CDR3, stop codons, out-of-frame junctions, or ambiguous translated residues were removed. V3J clonotypes were defined as sequences sharing an identical inferred V gene, J gene, and CDR3 amino acid sequence. The percentage overlap between two repertoires was calculated by dividing the number of shared unique clonotypes by the size of the smaller repertoire. Three approaches were used to assess repertoire richness: RTK rarefaction, the Chao1 estimator, and Recon v2.1 estimates of unobserved clonotypes. OLGA was used to compute generation probabilities for all TCRbeta clonotypes that the gDNA method yielded from a handful of donors. In TCRdb, the immuneACCESS table is reduced to in-frame sequences with V and J assigned. These tables do not hold every clone; where another copy was compared, an unresolved V gene accounts for under half, and the others remain unexplained. D and trimming were read from the DNA, whereas the V and J calls and clone size are those reported in that table. The sample table records 170,000 or so clones; about 68% of these occur just once. Around 9.3% of the sample rests with the top ten.

Including the terminal cysteine and phenylalanine, the CDR3 comprises 14 residues. Only the CDR3 region is kept as DNA, spanning 42 bases read in frame from base 1. The junction carries 12 bases between V and J, which are trimmed by 2 bases and 4 bases respectively. The germline V gene supplies CDR1 SGHTA and CDR2 FQGNSA. This clone was seen more than once but under ten times. Its antigen has not been determined. No much larger clone is present one base from it, and per-base qualities are unavailable. The donors were healthy, HIV-negative adults who had no recently reported acute infections or vaccinations. Every donor was a Caucasian adult residing in Nashville, Tennessee, USA. CD4+ T cells were enriched through magnetic negative selection, after which naive cells were positively selected on CD45RA and the remaining negative fraction served as the memory subset. Blood was obtained by leukapheresis, after which PBMCs were separated by Ficoll-Histopaque density gradient centrifugation and cryopreserved in liquid nitrogen vapor phase. Purity and quantity of every magnetically sorted T cell population were checked by analytical flow cytometry. Genomic DNA was isolated from every sorted fraction and measured by UV absorbance on a Nanodrop 2000c.

Overall study results and their limits: Because the study included only a small number of donors, the genetic and exposure-history diversity represented was limited. Even with the large sequencing depth, rarefaction of the sorted-subset datasets indicated that sequencing was incomplete. Clonotypes shared by all four sorted-subset donors showed higher generation probabilities than non-shared clonotypes. Naive subsets generally had larger estimated clonotype richness than memory subsets. Pairwise subsampling led to the expectation that sequencing depth would affect the degree of clonotype sharing among donors. Across a few donors, approximately 4.6% of naive CD4, roughly 3.5% of naive CD8, roughly 2.3% of memory CD4, and around 0.4% of memory CD8 clonotypes were shared. Sampling was restricted to blood, and TCR repertoires in tissues likely differ from the TCR repertoires found in blood.

The V gene is TRBV7-2 and the J gene is TRBJ2-7, with no D gene named confidently. The sequencing input was memory CD4+ T cells sorted from blood. What this sample's cell subset or site label stands for: CD45RA-negative fraction. This receptor was identified in a man between 25 and 39 years old in good health. The DNA sequence follows: TGTGCCAGCAGCTTACGGATACCCGGGTACGAGCAGTACTTC. Its amino acids are CASSLRIPGYEQYF.